Shown below are 8 T cell receptor beta chains from a single sample sequenced in a study of T-cell memory formation after mild COVID-19. TCRdb reanalysed the 5' RACE reads using MiXCR and keeps one entry per CDR3 protein. Here the sample spans around 340,000 distinct CDR3 sequences, about 15% being singletons. The material sequenced was PBMCs or a T cell subset sorted from them (not recorded which). All receptors derive from a man aged 18 to 35 who had mild COVID-19 (a few samples of this study predate the infection). Cell type and time point are not known.

The V and J genes are TRBV7-2 and TRBJ2-5; 9 positions match TRBD2. The CDR3 covers 15 residues. CDR1 and CDR2 from the germline V gene are SGHTA and FQGNSA. J gave up 7 bases and V 5 bases, and 11 bases lay outside the gene matches. The CDR3 is CASSTEAGGGRTQYF. The DNA of the CDR3 is TGTGCCAGCAGCACCGAAGCGGGGGGCGGGCGGACCCAGTACTTC. The entire variable domain, with the rest obtained from reference TRBV7-2 and TRBJ2-5, is as follows: GAGVSQSPSNKVTEKGKDVELRCDPISGHTALYWYRQSLGQGLEFLIYFQGNSAPDKSGLPSDRFSAERTGGSVSTLTIQRTQQEDSAVYLCASSTEAGGGRTQYFGPGTRLLVL.

This chain connects TRBV14 to TRBJ2-3; D is uncertain. Per germline, CDR1 SGHDN and CDR2 FVKESK. This CDR3 comprises 13 residues. The V end lost 4 bases, the J end lost 6 bases, and 11 bases lay between the germline ends. This CDR3 is CASSRWVGDTQYF. Here the CDR3 DNA reads TGTGCCAGCAGCCGATGGGTGGGGGATACGCAGTATTTT.

The chain couples TRBV20-1 to TRBJ2-3; 11 bases agree with TRBD2. This CDR3 contains 14 residues. Germline CDR1 DFQATT, CDR2 SNEGSKA (reference sequence). V shed 6 bases, J shed 4 bases, and the junction held 6 bases outside the gene matches. The CDR3 DNA follows: TGCAGTGCACCAACTAGCGGGGGCGCAGATACGCAGTATTTT. Translated, it gives CSAPTSGGADTQYF.

This chain connects TRBV20-1 to TRBJ2-5; no firm D call. This CDR3 region has 15 residues. V gave up 1 base and J gave up 4 bases, with 16 bases separating them. Germline assignment: CDR1 DFQATT and CDR2 SNEGSKA (reference sequence). The CDR3: CSARVPASMLETQYF. DNA of the CDR3: TGCAGTGCTAGAGTCCCTGCCAGCATGCTAGAGACCCAGTACTTC.

The chain combines TRBV14 with TRBJ2-5; 8 bases fit TRBD2. This CDR3 contains 16 residues. Germline V gene lookup returns CDR1 SGHDN and CDR2 FVKESK. Trimming removed 2 bases from V and 4 bases from J; junction bases left unmatched: 9. The DNA of the CDR3 is TGTGCCAGCAGCCAACACCTAGCGGGTTCTGGAGAGACCCAGTACTTC. It yields the protein CASSQHLAGSGETQYF. Filled out from reference TRBV14 and TRBJ2-5, the complete variable domain reads EAGVTQFPSHSVIEKGQTVTLRCDPISGHDNLYWYRRVMGKEIKFLLHFVKESKQDESGMPNNRFLAERTGGTYSTLKVQPAELEDSGVYFCASSQHLAGSGETQYFGPGTRLLVL.

In its sample, this clonotype was seen a few times. CDR3 nucleotides: TGTGCCAGCAGCGCGCTAGCGGGGGGCCAAGAGACCCAGTACTTC. This codes for CASSALAGGQETQYF. V and J are TRBV9 and TRBJ2-5; TRBD2 agrees at 11 bases. The CDR3 contains 15 residues. Germline V CDR1 and CDR2: SGDLS, YYNGEE. J was trimmed by 1 base and V by 3 bases; bases with no gene match: 2.

This chain joins TRBV30 and TRBJ2-7; D call uncertain. This CDR3 comprises 11 residues. V lost 1 base to trimming and J lost 5 bases, with 6 bases between them. Per the germline V gene, CDR1 is GTSNPN and CDR2 is SVGIG (reference sequence). The DNA of the CDR3 is TGTGCCTGGAGTGGGGTGGACGAGCAGTACTTC. Its protein product is CAWSGVDEQYF.

The CDR3 DNA follows: TGTGCCAGCAGCTTAGCGGGACTGTTGAACACTGAAGCTTTCTTT. Amino acids: CASSLAGLLNTEAFF. This chain connects TRBV7-2 to TRBJ1-1; a possible D gene is TRBD1 (5 bases). Germline V lookup: CDR1 SGHTA, CDR2 FQGNSA. The CDR3 has 15 residues. Trimming removed 0 bases at V and 0 bases at J, with 8 bases between.